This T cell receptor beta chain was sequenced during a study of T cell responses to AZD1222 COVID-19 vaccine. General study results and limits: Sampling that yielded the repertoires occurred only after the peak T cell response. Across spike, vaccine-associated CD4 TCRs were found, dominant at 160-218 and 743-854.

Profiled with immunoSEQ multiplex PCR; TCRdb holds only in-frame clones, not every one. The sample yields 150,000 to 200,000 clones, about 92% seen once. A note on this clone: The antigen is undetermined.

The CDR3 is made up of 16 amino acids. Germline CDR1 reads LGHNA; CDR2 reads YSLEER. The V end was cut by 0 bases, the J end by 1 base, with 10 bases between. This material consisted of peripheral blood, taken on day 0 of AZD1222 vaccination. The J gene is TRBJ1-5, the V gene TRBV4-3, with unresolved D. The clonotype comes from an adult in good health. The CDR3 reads CASSQDAGYSNQPQHF. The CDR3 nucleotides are TGCGCCAGCAGCCAAGATGCTGGGTACAGCAATCAGCCCCAGCATTTT.